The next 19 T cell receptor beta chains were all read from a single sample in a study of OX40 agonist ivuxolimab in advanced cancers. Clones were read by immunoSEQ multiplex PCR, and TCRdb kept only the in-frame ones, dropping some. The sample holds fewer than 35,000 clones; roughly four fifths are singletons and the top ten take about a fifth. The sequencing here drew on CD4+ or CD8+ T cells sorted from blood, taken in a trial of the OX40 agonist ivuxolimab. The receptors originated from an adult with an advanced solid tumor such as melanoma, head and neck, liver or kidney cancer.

This chain's CDR3 is CASRLDRERVETQYF. The CDR3 bases are TGCGCCAGCAGGCTCGACAGGGAACGGGTGGAGACCCAGTACTTC. The chain is built from TRBV10-2 and TRBJ2-5; TRBD1 matches 7 bases. The CDR3 is 15 amino acids. The V segment lost 6 bases and the J segment 5 bases; nucleotides outside the gene matches: 12. Per germline, CDR1 WSHSY and CDR2 SAAADI.

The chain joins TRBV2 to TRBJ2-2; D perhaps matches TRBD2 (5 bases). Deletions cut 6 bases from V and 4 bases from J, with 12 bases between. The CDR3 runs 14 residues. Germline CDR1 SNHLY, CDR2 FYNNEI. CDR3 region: CASRARSGTGELFF. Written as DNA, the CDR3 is TGTGCCAGCAGAGCGAGGAGCGGCACCGGGGAGCTGTTTTTT. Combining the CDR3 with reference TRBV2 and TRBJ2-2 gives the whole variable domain EPEVTQTPSHQVTQMGQEVILRCVPISNHLYFYWYRQILGQKVEFLVSFYNNEISEKSEIFDDQFSVERPDGSNFTLKIRSTKLEDSAMYFCASRARSGTGELFFGEGSRLTVL.

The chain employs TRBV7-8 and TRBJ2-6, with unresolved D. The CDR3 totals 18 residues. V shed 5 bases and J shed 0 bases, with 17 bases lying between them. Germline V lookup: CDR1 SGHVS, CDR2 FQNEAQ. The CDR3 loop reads CASSAYGGVGSGANVLTF. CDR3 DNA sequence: TGTGCCAGCAGCGCCTACGGCGGAGTCGGCTCTGGGGCCAACGTCCTGACTTTC.

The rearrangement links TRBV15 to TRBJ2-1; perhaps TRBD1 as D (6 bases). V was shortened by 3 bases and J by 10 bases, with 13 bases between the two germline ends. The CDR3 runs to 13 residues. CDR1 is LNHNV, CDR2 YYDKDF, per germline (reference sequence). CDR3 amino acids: CATSRGSGGEQFF. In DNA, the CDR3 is TGTGCCACCAGCAGGGGGTCTGGGGGCGAGCAGTTCTTC.

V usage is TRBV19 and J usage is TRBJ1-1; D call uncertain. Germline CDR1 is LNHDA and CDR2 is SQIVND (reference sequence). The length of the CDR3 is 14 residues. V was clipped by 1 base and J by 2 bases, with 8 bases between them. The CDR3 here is CASSIGQINTEAFF. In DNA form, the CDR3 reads TGTGCCAGTAGTATAGGGCAAATTAACACTGAAGCTTTCTTT.

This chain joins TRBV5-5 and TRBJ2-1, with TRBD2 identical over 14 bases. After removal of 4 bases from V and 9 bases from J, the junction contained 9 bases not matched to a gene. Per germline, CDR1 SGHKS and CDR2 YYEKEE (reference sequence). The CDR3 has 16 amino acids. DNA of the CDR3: TGTGCCAGCAGCCTCCTGACTAGCGGGGGGGCCATTGAGCAGTTCTTC. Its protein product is CASSLLTSGGAIEQFF.

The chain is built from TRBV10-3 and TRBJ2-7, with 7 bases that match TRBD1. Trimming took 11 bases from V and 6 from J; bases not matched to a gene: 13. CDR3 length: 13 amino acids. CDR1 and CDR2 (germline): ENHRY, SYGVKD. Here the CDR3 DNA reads TGTGCCTCTCAAAGACAGGGTGACGGCGAGCAGTACTTC. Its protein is CASQRQGDGEQYF.

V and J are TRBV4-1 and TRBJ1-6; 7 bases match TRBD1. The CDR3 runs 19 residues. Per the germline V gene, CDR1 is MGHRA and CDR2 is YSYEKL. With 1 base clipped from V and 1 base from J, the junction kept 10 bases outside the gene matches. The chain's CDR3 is CASSQVPRQGGSYNSPLHF. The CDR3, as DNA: TGCGCCAGCAGCCAAGTTCCCCGACAGGGAGGATCCTATAATTCACCCCTCCACTTT.

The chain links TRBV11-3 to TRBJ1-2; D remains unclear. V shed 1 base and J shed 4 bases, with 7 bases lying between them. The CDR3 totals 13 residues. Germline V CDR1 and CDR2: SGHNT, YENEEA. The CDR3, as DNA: TGTGCCAGCAGCTTAGTTGGTGGCTATGGCTACACCTTC. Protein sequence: CASSLVGGYGYTF.

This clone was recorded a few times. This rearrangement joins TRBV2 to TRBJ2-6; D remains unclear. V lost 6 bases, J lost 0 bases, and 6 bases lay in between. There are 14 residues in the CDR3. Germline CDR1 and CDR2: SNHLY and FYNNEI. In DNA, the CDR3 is TGTGCCAGCAGCAAGGACTCTGGGGCCAACGTCCTGACTTTC. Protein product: CASSKDSGANVLTF.

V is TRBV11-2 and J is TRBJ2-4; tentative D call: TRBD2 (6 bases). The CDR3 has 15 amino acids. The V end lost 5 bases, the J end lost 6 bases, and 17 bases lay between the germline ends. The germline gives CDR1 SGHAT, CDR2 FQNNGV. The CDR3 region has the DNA TGTGCCAGCAGCCCGACCGTGGGGGGTGGAAACATTCAGTACTTC. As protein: CASSPTVGGGNIQYF.

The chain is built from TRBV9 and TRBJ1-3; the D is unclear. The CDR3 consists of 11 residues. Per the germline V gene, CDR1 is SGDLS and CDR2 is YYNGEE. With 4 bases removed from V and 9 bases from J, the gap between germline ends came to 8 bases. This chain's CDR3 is CASSNTGTIYF. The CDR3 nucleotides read TGTGCCAGCAGCAATACCGGCACCATATATTTT.

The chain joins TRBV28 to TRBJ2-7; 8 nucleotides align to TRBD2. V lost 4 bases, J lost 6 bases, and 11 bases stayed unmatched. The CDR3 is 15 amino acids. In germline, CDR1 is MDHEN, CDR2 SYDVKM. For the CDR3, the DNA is TGTGCCAGCAGTTCGCGAAGACGGGAGGGTCGCGAGCAGTACTTC. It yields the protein CASSSRRREGREQYF.

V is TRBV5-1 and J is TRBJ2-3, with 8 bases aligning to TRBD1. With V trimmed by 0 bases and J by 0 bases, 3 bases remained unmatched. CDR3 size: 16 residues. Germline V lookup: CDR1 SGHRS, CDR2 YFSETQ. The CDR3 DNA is TGCGCCAGCAGCTTGGGAACAGGGGGTAGCACAGATACGCAGTATTTT. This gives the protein CASSLGTGGSTDTQYF.

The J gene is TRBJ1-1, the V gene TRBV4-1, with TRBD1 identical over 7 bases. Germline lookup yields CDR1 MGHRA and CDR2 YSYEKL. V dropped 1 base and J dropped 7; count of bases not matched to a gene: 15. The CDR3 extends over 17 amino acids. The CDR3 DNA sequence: TGCGCCAGCAGCCAAGGTAACAGGGGACTAGGGGTTTATGAAGCTTTCTTT. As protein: CASSQGNRGLGVYEAFF.

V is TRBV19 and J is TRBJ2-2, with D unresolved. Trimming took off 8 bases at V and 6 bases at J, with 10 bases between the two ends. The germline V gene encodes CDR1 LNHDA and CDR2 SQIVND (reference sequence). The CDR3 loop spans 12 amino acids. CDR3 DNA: TGTGCCAGTGGCTACTTGGCCGGGGAGCTGTTTTTT. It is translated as CASGYLAGELFF.

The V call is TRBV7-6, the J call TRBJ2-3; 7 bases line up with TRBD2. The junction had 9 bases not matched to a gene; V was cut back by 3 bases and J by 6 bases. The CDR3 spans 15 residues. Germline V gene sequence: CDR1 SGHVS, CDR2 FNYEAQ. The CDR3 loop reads CASSFGGLGVDTQYF. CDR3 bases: TGTGCCAGCAGCTTCGGTGGACTAGGGGTGGATACGCAGTATTTT. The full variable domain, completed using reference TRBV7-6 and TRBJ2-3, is GAGVSQSPRYKVTKRGQDVALRCDPISGHVSLYWYRQALGQGPEFLTYFNYEAQQDKSGLPNDRFSAERPEGSISTLTIQRTEQRDSAMYRCASSFGGLGVDTQYFGPGTRLTVL.

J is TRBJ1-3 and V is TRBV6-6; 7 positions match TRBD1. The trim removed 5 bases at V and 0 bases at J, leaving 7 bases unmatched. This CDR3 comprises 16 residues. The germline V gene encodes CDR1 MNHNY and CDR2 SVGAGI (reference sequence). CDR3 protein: CASSRTGLSSGNTIYF. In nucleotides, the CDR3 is TGTGCCAGCAGTAGGACAGGCCTTAGCTCTGGAAACACCATATATTTT.

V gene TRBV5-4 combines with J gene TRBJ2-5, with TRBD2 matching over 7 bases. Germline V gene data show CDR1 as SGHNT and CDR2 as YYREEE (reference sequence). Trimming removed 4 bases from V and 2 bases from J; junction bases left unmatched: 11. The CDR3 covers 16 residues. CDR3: CASSRRTSPQQETQYF. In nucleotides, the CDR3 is TGTGCCAGCAGCCGTCGGACTAGTCCACAACAAGAGACCCAGTACTTC. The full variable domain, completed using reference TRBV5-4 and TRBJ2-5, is ETGVTQSPTHLIKTRGQQVTLRCSSQSGHNTVSWYQQALGQGPQFIFQYYREEENGRGNFPPRFSGLQFPNYSSELNVNALELDDSALYLCASSRRTSPQQETQYFGPGTRLLVL.